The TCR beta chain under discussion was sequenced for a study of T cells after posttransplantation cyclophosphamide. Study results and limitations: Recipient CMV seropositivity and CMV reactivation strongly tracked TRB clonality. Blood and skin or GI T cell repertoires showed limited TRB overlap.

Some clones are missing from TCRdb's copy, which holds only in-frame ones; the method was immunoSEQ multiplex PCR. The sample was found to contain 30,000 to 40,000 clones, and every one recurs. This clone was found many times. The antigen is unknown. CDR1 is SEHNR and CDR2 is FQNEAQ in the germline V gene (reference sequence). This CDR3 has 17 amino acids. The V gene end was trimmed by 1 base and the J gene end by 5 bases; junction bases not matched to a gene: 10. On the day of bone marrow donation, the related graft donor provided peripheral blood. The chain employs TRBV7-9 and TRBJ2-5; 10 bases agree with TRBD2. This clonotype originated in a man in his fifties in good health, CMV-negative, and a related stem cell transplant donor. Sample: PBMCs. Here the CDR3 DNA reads TGTGCCAGCAGCTTAGGGACCTCTAGCGGGAGTGGCGAGACCCAGTACTTC. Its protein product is CASSLGTSSGSGETQYF.